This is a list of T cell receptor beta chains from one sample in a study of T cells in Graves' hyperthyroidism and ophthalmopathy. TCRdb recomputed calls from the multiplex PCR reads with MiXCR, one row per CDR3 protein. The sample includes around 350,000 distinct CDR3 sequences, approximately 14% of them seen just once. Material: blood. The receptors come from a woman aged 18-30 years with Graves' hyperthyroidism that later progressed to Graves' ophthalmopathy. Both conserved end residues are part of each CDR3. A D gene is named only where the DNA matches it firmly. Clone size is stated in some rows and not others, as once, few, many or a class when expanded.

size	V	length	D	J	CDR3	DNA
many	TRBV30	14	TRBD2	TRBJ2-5	CAQTSGRAGETQYF	TGTGCTCAGACTAGCGGGAGGGCCGGAGAGACCCAGTACTTC
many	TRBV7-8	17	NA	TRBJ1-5	CASSLVAAVGMNQPQHF	TGTGCCAGCAGCTTAGTGGCGGCTGTAGGAATGAATCAGCCCCAGCATTTT
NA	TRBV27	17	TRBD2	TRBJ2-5	CASSPGLAETGQETQYF	TGTGCCAGCAGTCCGGGACTAGCGGAGACGGGGCAAGAGACCCAGTACTTC
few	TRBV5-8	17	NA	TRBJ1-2	CASTEDHDRNYYYGYTF	TGTGCCAGCACCGAAGACCACGACAGGAACTATTACTATGGCTACACCTTC
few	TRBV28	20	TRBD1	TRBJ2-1	CASSADRGRDGISSYNEQFF	TGTGCCAGCAGTGCCGACAGGGGGCGCGACGGAATTAGCTCCTACAATGAGCAGTTCTTC
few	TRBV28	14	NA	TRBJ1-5	CASSPGQSGQPQHF	TGTGCCAGCAGTCCCGGACAGTCGGGGCAGCCCCAGCATTTT
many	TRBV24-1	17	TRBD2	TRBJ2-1	CATSGHKGLAGDNEQFF	TGTGCCACTTCGGGACATAAGGGACTAGCCGGCGACAATGAGCAGTTCTTC
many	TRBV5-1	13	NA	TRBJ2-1	CASSLGPSNEQFF	TGCGCCAGCAGCTTGGGCCCCAGCAATGAGCAGTTCTTC
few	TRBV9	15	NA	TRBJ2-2	CASSPEPELAGELFF	TGTGCCAGCAGCCCAGAACCGGAACTCGCGGGGGAGCTGTTTTTT
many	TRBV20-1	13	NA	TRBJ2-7	CSARSLAGYEQYF	TGCAGTGCTAGATCGCTAGCTGGGTACGAGCAGTACTTC
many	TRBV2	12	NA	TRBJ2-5	CASSVRSETQYF	TGTGCCAGCAGTGTCCGATCCGAGACCCAGTACTTC
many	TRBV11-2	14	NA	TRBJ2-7	CASSLLGLSGEQYF	TGTGCCAGCAGCCTACTTGGACTGTCAGGCGAGCAGTACTTC
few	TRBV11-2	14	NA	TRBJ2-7	CASSNPGGSYEQYF	TGTGCCAGCAGCAACCCCGGGGGTTCATACGAGCAGTACTTC
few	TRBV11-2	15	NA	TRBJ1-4	CASSFEGKSGEKLFF	TGTGCCAGCAGCTTCGAGGGCAAGTCGGGTGAAAAACTGTTTTTT
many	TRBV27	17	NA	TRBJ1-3	CASSSIPPDSSGNTIYF	TGTGCCAGCAGTTCCATACCGCCTGACAGCTCTGGAAACACCATATATTTT
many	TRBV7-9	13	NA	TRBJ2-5	CASSSTTRVATYF	TGTGCCAGCAGCTCCACGACTCGGGTAGCAACGTACTTC
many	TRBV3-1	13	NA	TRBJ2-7	CASSQFRSTEQYF	TGTGCCAGCAGCCAATTTCGTAGCACGGAGCAGTACTTC
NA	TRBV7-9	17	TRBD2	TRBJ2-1	CASSPSWRETSYNEQFF	TGTGCCAGCAGCCCCTCTTGGCGGGAGACCTCCTACAATGAGCAGTTCTTC
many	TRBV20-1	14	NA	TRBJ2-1	CSADSLASNGEQFF	TGCAGTGCTGACAGTCTAGCAAGCAACGGGGAGCAGTTCTTC
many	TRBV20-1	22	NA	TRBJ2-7	CSARDTPRAYEQYFGPGNEQYF	NA
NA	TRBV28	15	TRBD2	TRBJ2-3	CASSSPISGRNTQYF	TGTGCCAGCAGTTCCCCAATTAGCGGGAGAAATACGCAGTATTTT
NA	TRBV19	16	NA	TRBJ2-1	CASSQRGKGPYNEQFF	TGTGCCAGTAGCCAAAGGGGGAAGGGGCCCTACAATGAGCAGTTCTTC
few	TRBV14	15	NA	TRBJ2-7	CASSQGSGFGGEQYF	TGTGCCAGCAGCCAAGGGTCGGGGTTCGGGGGCGAGCAGTACTTC
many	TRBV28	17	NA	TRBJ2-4	CASSNTRSRSALNIQYF	TGTGCCAGCAGCAACACCCGGAGCAGATCGGCGCTAAACATTCAGTACTTC
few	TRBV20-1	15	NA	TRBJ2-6	CSARVSGAGANVLTF	TGCAGTGCTAGGGTTTCAGGGGCTGGGGCCAACGTCCTGACTTTC
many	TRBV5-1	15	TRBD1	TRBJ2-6	CASRSTGSGANVLTF	TGCGCCAGCAGATCGACAGGGAGTGGGGCCAACGTCCTGACTTTC
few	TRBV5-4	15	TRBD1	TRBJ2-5	CASSSYRGRKETQYF	TGTGCCAGCAGCTCCTACAGGGGGCGCAAGGAGACCCAGTACTTC
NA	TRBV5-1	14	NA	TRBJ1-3	CASSPGTFGNTIYF	TGCGCCAGCAGCCCCGGGACTTTTGGAAACACCATATATTTT
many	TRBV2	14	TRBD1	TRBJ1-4	CASSGDRGDEKLFF	TGTGCCAGCTCTGGGGACAGGGGTGATGAAAAACTGTTTTTT
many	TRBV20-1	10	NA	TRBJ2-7	CSDDAYEQYF	TGCAGCGACGACGCCTACGAGCAGTACTTC
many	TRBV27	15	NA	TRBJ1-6	CASSSWGARISPLHF	TGTGCCAGCAGTTCATGGGGCGCCAGGATTTCACCCCTCCACTTT
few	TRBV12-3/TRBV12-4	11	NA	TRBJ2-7	CASGPGYEQYF	TGTGCCAGCGGCCCAGGATACGAGCAGTACTTC
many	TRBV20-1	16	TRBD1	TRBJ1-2	CSARDQGQGDNYGYTF	TGCAGTGCTAGAGATCAGGGACAGGGGGATAACTATGGCTACACCTTC
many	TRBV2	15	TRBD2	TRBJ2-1	CASNQLAGVNNEQFF	TGTGCCAGCAACCAACTAGCGGGAGTGAACAATGAGCAGTTCTTC
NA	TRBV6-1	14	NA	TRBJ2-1	CASSERRERNEQFF	TGTGCCAGCAGTGAACGACGGGAGAGGAATGAGCAGTTCTTC
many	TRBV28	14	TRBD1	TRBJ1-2	CASRGQGANYGYTF	TGTGCCAGCAGGGGACAGGGGGCTAACTATGGCTACACCTTC
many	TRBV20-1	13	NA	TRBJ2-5	CSARSRGRETQYF	TGCAGTGCTAGGTCCAGGGGAAGGGAGACCCAGTACTTC
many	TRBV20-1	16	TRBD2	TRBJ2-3	CSARVSSGRVTDTQYF	TGCAGTGCTAGGGTTTCTAGCGGGAGAGTGACAGATACGCAGTATTTT
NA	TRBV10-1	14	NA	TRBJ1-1	CASSAGTENTEAFF	TGCGCCAGCAGCGCCGGGACCGAGAACACTGAAGCTTTCTTT
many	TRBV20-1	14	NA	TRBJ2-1	CSASGSDSYNEQFF	TGCAGTGCTAGCGGGAGTGACTCCTACAATGAGCAGTTCTTC
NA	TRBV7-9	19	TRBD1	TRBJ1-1	CASGPYFGTGGLMNTEAFF	TGTGCCAGCGGGCCTTATTTCGGGACAGGGGGTCTTATGAACACTGAAGCTTTCTTT
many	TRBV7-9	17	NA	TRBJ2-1	CASSLPGGAGDYNEQFF	TGTGCCAGCAGCTTGCCTGGGGGGGCGGGGGACTACAATGAGCAGTTCTTC
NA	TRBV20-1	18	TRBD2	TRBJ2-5	CSATDTGLAGENWETQYF	TGCAGTGCTACTGATACGGGACTAGCGGGAGAGAATTGGGAGACCCAGTACTTC
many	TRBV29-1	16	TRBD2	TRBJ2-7	CSVEGLAGGLYDRQYF	TGCAGCGTTGAGGGACTAGCGGGAGGCCTATACGATCGGCAGTACTTC
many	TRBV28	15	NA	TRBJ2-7	CASSTPTGYPDEQYF	TGTGCCAGCAGTACCCCGACAGGATACCCCGACGAGCAGTACTTC
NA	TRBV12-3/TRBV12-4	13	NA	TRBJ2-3	CASSLRQADTQYF	TGTGCCAGCAGTTTACGCCAGGCAGATACGCAGTATTTT
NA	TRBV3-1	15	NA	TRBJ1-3	CASSQELRSGNTIYF	TGTGCCAGCAGCCAAGAGCTCCGCTCTGGAAACACCATATATTTT
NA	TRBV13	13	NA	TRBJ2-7	CASSLGRAYEPYF	TGTGCCAGCAGCTTAGGGAGGGCCTACGAGCCGTACTTC
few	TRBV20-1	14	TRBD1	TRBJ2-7	CSARDYRGSYEQYF	TGCAGTGCTAGAGACTACAGGGGGTCCTACGAGCAGTACTTC
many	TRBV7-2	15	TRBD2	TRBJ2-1	CASSPTSGTYNEQFF	TGTGCCAGCAGCCCAACTAGCGGGACCTACAATGAGCAGTTCTTC
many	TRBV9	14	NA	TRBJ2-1	CASSVDSFPNEQFF	TGTGCCAGCAGCGTAGACTCCTTCCCCAATGAGCAGTTCTTC
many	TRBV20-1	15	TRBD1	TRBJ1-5	CSARKTGVSNQPQHF	TGCAGTGCTAGAAAGACAGGGGTTAGCAATCAGCCCCAGCATTTT
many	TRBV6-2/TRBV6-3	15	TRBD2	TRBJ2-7	CASSRDSGSPYEQYF	TGTGCCAGCAGTCGTGATAGCGGGAGCCCTTACGAGCAGTACTTC
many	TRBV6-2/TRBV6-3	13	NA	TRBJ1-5	CASSLSYNQPQHF	TGTGCCAGCAGCCTGTCCTACAATCAGCCCCAGCATTTT
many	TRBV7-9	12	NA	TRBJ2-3	CASSLSKDTQYF	TGTGCCAGCAGCTTATCCAAGGATACGCAGTATTTT
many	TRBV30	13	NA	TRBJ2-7	CAWSISTSYEQYF	TGTGCCTGGAGTATCAGTACCTCCTACGAGCAGTACTTC
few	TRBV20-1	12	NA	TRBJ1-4	CSARFRWEKLFF	TGCAGTGCTAGATTTAGGTGGGAAAAACTGTTTTTT
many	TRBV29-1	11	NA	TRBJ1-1	CSVAENTEAFF	TGCAGCGTTGCCGAGAACACTGAAGCTTTCTTT